This T cell receptor beta chain was recorded in a study of blood T cell repertoires in COVID-19. Study context: Nucleic acid was either cDNA or gDNA, and it came from T cells, B-cell-depleted T cells, or PBMCs.

Original analysis: Amplification with reference gene primers provided the estimates of nucleated cell counts. Sequencing was performed with immunoSEQ multiplex PCR; in TCRdb, only in-frame clones are kept and a portion is missing. D and trimming come from the DNA, and the V and J calls and clone size come from that table. The sample contains some 150,000 clones, about 86% of which appear only once. The sample comprised peripheral blood. This clonotype originated in a man aged 70-80 years with acute or convalescent COVID-19.

CDR3 protein: CASSGNIAGSSYNEQFF. The CDR3 DNA reads TGTGCCAGCAGCGGTAATATAGCGGGAAGCTCCTACAATGAGCAGTTCTTC. The gene calls are TRBV6-2 or TRBV6-3 and TRBJ2-1, with 8 bases identical to TRBD2. CDR3 length: 17 residues. CDR1 and CDR2 from the germline V gene are MNHEY and SVGEGT. V shed 6 bases and J 0 bases; nucleotides not matched to a gene: 10.